This T cell receptor (beta chain) emerged from a study of T cells after yellow fever vaccination. Study results and limitations: A weaker but faster secondary response was observed, peaking on day 5 versus 15.

This clonotype occurred a few times. Its specificity is unknown. V shed 10 bases, J shed 0 bases, and the junction held 11 bases outside the gene matches. Germline lookup yields CDR1 KGHSH and CDR2 LQKENI. The CDR3 has 16 residues. Each CDR3 protein gets one entry after TCRdb re-called the 5' RACE reads with MiXCR. This sample has approximately 550,000 distinct CDR3 sequences, with about 19% found just once. The rearrangement uses TRBV18 and TRBJ2-1; TRBD2 matches 8 bases. The TCR comes from a man aged 25 to 40 who received the YFV17D yellow fever vaccine. The material sequenced was PBMCs, taken 15 days after the yellow fever booster vaccination. Here the CDR3 reads CATSTLAESSYNEQFF. CDR3 DNA: TGTGCCACCTCTACACTAGCGGAGAGCTCCTACAATGAGCAGTTCTTC.